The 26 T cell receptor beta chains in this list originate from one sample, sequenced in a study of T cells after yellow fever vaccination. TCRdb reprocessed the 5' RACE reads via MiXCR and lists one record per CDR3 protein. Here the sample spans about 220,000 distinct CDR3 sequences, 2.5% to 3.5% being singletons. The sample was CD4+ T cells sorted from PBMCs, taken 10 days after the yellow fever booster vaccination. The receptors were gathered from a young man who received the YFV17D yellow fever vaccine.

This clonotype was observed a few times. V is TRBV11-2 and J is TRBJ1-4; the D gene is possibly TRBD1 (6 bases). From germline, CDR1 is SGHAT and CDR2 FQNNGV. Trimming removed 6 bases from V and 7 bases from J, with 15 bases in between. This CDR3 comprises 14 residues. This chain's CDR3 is CASRYGGLSEKLFF. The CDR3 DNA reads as TGTGCCAGCAGATACGGGGGCTTAAGTGAAAAACTGTTTTTT.

The CDR3 bases are TGCGCCAGCAGCCAAGATCAACCAACCGGGCAGTTCTTC. This translates into CASSQDQPTGQFF. This chain links TRBV4-1 with TRBJ2-1; D is uncertain. The germline CDR1 and CDR2 sequences are MGHRA and YSYEKL. Trimming removed 0 bases at V and 12 bases at J, with 12 bases between. CDR3 length: 13 residues.

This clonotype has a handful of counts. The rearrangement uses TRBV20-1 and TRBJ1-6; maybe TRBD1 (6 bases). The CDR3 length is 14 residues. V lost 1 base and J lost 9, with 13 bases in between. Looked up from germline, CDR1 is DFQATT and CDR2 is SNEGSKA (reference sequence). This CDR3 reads CSARAGARSSPLHF. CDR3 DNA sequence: TGCAGTGCTAGAGCGGGGGCGAGAAGTTCACCCCTCCACTTT.

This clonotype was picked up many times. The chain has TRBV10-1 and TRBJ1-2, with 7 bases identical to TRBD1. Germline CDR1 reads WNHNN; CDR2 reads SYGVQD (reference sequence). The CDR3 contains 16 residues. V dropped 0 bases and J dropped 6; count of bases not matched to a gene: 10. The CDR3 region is CASSESNRGGYDGYTF. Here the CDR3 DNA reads TGCGCCAGCAGTGAGTCGAACAGGGGAGGGTATGATGGCTACACCTTC.

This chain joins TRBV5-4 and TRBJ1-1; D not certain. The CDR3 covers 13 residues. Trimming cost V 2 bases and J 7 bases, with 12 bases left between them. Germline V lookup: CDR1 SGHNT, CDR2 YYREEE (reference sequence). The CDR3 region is CASSLLAGDEAFF. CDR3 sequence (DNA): TGTGCCAGCAGCTTATTGGCAGGAGATGAAGCTTTCTTT.

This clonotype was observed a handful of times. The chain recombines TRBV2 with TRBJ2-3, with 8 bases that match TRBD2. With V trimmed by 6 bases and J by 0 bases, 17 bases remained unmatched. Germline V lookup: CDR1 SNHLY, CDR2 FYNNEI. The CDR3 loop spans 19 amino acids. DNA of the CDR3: TGTGCCAGCAGCCCGGGACTAGTTTCCAACCGTCTGAGCACAGATACGCAGTATTTT. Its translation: CASSPGLVSNRLSTDTQYF.

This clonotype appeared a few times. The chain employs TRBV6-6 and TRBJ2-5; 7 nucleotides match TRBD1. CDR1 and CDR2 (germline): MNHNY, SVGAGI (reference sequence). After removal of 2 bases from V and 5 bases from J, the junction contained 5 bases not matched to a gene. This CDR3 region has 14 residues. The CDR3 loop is CASSYPDRVETQYF. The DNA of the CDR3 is TGTGCCAGCAGTTACCCCGACAGGGTGGAGACCCAGTACTTC.

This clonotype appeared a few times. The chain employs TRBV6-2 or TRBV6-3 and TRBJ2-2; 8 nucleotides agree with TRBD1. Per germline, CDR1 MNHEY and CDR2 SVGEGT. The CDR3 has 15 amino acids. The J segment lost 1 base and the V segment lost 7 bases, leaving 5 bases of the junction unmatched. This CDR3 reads CASTDGTGNTGELFF. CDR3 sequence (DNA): TGTGCCAGCACCGACGGGACAGGGAACACCGGGGAGCTGTTTTTT.

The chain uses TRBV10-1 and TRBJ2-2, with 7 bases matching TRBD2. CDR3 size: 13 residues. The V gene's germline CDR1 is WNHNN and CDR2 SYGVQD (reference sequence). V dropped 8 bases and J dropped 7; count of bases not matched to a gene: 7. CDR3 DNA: TGCGCCAGCGCCGGGACTAACCTCGGGGAGCTGTTTTTT. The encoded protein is CASAGTNLGELFF.

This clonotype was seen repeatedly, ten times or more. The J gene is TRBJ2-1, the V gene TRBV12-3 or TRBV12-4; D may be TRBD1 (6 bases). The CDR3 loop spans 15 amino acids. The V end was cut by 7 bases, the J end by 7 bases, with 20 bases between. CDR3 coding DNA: TGTGCCAGCACCACGGCAGGGGTTTGGGGAAATGAGCAGTTCTTC. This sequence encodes CASTTAGVWGNEQFF.

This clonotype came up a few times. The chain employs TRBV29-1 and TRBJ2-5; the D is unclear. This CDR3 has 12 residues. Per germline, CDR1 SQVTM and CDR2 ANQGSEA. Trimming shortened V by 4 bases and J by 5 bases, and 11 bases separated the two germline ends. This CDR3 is CSVGGRRETQYF. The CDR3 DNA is TGCAGCGTTGGAGGTCGGCGGGAGACCCAGTACTTC.

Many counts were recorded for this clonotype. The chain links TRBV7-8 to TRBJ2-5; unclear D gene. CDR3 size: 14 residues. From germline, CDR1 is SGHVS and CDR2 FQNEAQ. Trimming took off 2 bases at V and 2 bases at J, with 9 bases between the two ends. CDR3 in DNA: TGTGCCAGCAGCTTAAGTGAGAGTCAAGAGACCCAGTACTTC. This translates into CASSLSESQETQYF.

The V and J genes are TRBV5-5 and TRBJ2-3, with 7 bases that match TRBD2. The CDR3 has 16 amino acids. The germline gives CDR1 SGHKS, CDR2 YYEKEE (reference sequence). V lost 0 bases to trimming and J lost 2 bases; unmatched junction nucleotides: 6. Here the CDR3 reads CASSLVGGGVTDTQYF. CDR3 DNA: TGTGCCAGCAGCTTGGTCGGCGGGGGAGTCACAGATACGCAGTATTTT.

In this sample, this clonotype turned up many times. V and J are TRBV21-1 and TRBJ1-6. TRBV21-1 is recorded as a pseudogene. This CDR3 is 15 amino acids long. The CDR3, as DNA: TGTGCCAGCAGCAAAATTCGCTCCTATAATTCACCCCTCCACTTT. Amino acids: CASSKIRSYNSPLHF.

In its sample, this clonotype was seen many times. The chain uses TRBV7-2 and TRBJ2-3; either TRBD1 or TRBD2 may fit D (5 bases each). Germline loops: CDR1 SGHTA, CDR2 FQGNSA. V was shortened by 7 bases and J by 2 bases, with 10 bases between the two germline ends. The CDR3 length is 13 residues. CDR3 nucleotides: TGTGCCAGCACCACGGGACCCACAGATACGCAGTATTTT. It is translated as CASTTGPTDTQYF.

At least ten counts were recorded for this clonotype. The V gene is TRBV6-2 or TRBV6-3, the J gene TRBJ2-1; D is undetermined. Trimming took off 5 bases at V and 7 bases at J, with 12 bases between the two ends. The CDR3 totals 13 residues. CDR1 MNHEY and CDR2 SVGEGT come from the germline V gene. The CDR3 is CASSSLGWNEQFF. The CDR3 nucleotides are TGTGCCAGCAGTAGCCTGGGGTGGAATGAGCAGTTCTTC.

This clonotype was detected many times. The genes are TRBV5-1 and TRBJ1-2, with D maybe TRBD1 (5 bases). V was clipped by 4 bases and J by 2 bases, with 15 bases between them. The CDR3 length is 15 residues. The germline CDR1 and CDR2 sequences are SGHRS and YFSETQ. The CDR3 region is CASSAQGRGNYGYTF. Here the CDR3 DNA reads TGCGCCAGCAGCGCGCAGGGCCGAGGAAACTATGGCTACACCTTC. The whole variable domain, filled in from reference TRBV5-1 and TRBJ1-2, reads KAGVTQTPRYLIKTRGQQVTLSCSPISGHRSVSWYQQTPGQGLQFLFEYFSETQRNKGNFPGRFSGRQFSNSRSEMNVSTLELGDSALYLCASSAQGRGNYGYTFGSGTRLTVV.

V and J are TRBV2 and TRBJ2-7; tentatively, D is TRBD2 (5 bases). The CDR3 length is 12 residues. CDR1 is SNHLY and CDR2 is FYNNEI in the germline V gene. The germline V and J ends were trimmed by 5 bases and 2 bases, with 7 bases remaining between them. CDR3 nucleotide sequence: TGTGCCAGCAGTCTACTAGCCTACGAGCAGTACGTC. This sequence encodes CASSLLAYEQYV.

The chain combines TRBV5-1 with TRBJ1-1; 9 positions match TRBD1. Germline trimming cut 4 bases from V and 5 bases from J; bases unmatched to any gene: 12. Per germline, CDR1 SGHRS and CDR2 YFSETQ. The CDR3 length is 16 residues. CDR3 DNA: TGCGCCAGCAGCCAATTCGACAGGGGGAGGGGAACTGAAGCTTTCTTT. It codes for CASSQFDRGRGTEAFF.

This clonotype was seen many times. CDR3 DNA: TGCAGCGTTGATCCAGCGGGGGAGTATAGGAAGTTCTTC. It translates to CSVDPAGEYRKFF. The rearrangement uses TRBV29-1 and TRBJ2-1; 8 nucleotides agree with TRBD2. Germline loops: CDR1 SQVTM, CDR2 ANQGSEA. The CDR3 is 13 amino acids. V trimming: 3 bases; J trimming: 14 bases; junction bases outside the gene matches: 12.

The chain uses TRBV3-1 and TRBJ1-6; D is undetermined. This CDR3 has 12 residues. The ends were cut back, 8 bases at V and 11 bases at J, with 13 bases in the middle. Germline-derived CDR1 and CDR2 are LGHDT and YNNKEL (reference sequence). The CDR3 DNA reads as TGTGCCAGCGGTCTGACGAACACACCCCTCCACTTT. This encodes CASGLTNTPLHF.

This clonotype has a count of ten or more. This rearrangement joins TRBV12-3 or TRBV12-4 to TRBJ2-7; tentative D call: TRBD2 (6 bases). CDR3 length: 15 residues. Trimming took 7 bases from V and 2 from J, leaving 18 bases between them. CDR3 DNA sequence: TGTGCCAGCACCCTGGGGGAGGAGGGGCCCTACGAGCAGTACTTC. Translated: CASTLGEEGPYEQYF.

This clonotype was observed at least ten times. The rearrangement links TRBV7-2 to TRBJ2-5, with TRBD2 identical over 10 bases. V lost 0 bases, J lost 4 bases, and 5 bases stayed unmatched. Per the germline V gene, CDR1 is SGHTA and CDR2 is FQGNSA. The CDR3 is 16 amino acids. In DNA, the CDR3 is TGTGCCAGCAGCTTAGCAGGGCTAGCGGGGGTAGAGACCCAGTACTTC. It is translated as CASSLAGLAGVETQYF.

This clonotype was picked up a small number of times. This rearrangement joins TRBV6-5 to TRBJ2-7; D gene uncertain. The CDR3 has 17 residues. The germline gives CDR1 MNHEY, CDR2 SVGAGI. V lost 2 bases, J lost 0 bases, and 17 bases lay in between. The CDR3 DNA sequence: TGTGCCAGCAGTTACGGATCACCAACGGACGGCTCCTACGAGCAGTACTTC. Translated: CASSYGSPTDGSYEQYF.

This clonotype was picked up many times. CDR3 sequence reads: CASIPWRTANNEQFF. Written as DNA, the CDR3 is TGTGCCAGCATCCCTTGGAGGACAGCAAACAATGAGCAGTTCTTC. The chain uses TRBV28 and TRBJ2-1; a possible D gene is TRBD1 (6 bases). Trimming pared 7 bases from V and 5 bases from J, leaving 18 bases between. CDR1 is MDHEN, CDR2 SYDVKM, per germline. This CDR3 has 15 residues.

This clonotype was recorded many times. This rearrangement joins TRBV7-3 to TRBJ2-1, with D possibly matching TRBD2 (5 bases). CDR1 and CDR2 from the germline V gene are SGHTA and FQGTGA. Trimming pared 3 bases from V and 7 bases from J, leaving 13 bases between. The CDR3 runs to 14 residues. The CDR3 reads CASSFVGRGNEQFF. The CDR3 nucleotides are TGTGCCAGCAGCTTCGTGGGGAGAGGTAATGAGCAGTTCTTC.